This TCR beta chain was sequenced in a study of blood T cells in healthy people across ages. It was with a sample-barcoded 5' primer and a J-beta primer mix that a second PCR of roughly 7 to 12 cycles was run. TCRdb independently ran MiXCR on the 5' RACE reads; one entry per CDR3 protein. The sample records over a million distinct CDR3 sequences, approximately 63% being singletons. V trimming: 6 bases; J trimming: 1 base; junction bases outside the gene matches: 8. The CDR3 runs 15 residues. From germline, CDR1 is DFQATT and CDR2 SNEGSKA (reference sequence). A few counts support this clonotype. This receptor was obtained from a man aged 18 to 30 in good health. Sequencing used blood. This chain connects TRBV20-1 to TRBJ2-7, with TRBD2 identical over 11 bases. The CDR3 DNA sequence: TGCAGTGCCCAAGGACTAGCGGGTAAATCCTACGAGCAGTACTTC. Amino acid sequence: CSAQGLAGKSYEQYF.